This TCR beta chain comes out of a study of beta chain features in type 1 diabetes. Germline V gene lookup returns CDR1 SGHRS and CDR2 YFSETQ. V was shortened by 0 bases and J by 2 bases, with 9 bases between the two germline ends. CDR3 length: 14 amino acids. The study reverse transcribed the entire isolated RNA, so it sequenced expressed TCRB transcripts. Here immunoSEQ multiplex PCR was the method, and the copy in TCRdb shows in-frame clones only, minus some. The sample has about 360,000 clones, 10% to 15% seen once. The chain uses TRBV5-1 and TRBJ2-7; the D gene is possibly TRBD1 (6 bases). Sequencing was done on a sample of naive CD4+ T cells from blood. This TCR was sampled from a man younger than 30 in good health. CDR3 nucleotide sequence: TGCGCCAGCAGCTTGGGAGACAGGCCCTACGAGCAGTACTTC. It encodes CASSLGDRPYEQYF. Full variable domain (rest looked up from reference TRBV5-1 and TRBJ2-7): KAGVTQTPRYLIKTRGQQVTLSCSPISGHRSVSWYQQTPGQGLQFLFEYFSETQRNKGNFPGRFSGRQFSNSRSEMNVSTLELGDSALYLCASSLGDRPYEQYFGPGTRLTVT.